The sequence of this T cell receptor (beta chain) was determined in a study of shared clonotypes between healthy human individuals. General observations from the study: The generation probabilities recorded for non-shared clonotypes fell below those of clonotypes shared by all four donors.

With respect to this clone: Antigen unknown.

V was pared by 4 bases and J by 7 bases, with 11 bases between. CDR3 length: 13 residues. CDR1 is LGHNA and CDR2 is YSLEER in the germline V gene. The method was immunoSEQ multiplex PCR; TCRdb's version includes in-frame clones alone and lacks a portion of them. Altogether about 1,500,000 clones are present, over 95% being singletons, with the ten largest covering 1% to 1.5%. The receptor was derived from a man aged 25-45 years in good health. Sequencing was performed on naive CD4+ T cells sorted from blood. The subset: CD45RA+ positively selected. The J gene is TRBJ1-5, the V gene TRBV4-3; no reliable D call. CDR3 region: CASSPRIGQPQHF. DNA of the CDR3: TGCGCCAGCAGCCCACGAATCGGGCAGCCCCAGCATTTT.